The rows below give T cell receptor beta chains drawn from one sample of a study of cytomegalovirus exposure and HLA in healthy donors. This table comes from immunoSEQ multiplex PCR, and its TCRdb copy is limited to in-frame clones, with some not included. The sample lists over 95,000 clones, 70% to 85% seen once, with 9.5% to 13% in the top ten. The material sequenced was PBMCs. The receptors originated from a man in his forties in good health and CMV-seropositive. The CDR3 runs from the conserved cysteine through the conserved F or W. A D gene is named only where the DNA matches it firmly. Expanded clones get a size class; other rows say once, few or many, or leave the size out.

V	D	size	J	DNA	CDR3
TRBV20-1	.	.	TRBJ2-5	TGCAGTGCTAGCCTAGAGACCCAGTACTTC	CSASLETQYF
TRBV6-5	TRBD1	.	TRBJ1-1	TGTGCCAGCAGTTACCTGGACAGGGGTGAAGCTTTCTTT	CASSYLDRGEAFF
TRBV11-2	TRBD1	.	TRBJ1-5	TGTGCCAGCAGCTCCGGACAGGGGGCATGGAGCAATCAGCCCCAGCATTTT	CASSSGQGAWSNQPQHF
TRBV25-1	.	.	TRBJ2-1	TGTGCCAGCAGTGTTGGGGGAGGTTCCTACAATGAGCAGTTCTTC	CASSVGGGSYNEQFF
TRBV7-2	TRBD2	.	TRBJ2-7	TGTGCCAGCAGCTTAGGCGGGACTAGCGGGGGTTACGAGCAGTACTTC	CASSLGGTSGGYEQYF
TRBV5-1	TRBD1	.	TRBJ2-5	TGCGCCAGCAGCCCAACAGGGGGCGCAGAGACCCAGTACTTC	CASSPTGGAETQYF
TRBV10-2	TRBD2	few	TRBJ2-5	TGCGCCAGCAGGAGACTAGCGGGGGGGCGGGTGTTAGAGACCCAGTACTTC	CASRRLAGGRVLETQYF
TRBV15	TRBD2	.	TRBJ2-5	TGTGCCACCAGCAGACTAGCGGGTGTACAAGAGACCCAGTACTTC	CATSRLAGVQETQYF
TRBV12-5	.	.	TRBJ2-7	TGTGCTAGTGGTTTAGACGGGGAGCAGTACTTC	CASGLDGEQYF
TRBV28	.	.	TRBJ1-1	TGTGCCAGCAGTCCACAGGGTGGCACTGAAGCTTTCTTT	CASSPQGGTEAFF
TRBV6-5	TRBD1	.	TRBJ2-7	TGTGCCAGCAGTCCCGGGACAGGGGTCTACGAGCAGTACTTC	CASSPGTGVYEQYF
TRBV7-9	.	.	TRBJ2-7	TGTTCCTCCCAGGGCTTTCAACACGAGCAGTACTTC	CSSQGFQHEQYF
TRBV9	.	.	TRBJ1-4	TGTGCCAGCAGCCAAGACAGAGGCGATGAAAAACTGTTTTTT	CASSQDRGDEKLFF
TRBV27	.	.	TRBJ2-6	TGTGCCAGCAGTTTCCGGGGGTTTGGTGGGGCCAACGTCCTGACTTTC	CASSFRGFGGANVLTF
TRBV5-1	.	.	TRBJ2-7	TGCGCCAGCAGCCCAGGCCTGGGGGGTTCATACGAGCAGTACTTC	CASSPGLGGSYEQYF
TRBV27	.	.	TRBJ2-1	TGTGCCAGCAGTCCTAGGGGGGGAGGTAATGAGCAGTTCTTC	CASSPRGGGNEQFF
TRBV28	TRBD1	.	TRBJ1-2	TGTGCCAGCAGCCCGTTTGAGGGGGCGGGGTTTGGGGGCTACACCTTC	CASSPFEGAGFGGYTF
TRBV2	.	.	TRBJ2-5	TGTGCCAGCCTCCGTGTTGGGAGCCAAGAGACCCAGTACTTC	CASLRVGSQETQYF
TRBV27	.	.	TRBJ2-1	TGTGCCAGCAGGGAACTAACAGGGTTCGATGAGCAGTTCTTC	CASRELTGFDEQFF
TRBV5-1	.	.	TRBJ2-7	TGCGCCAGCAGCTTGACAGGTGCCTACGAGCAGTACTTC	CASSLTGAYEQYF
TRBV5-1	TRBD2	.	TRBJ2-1	TGCGCCAGCAGCTTCACTAGCGGGGGGCGGGATGAGCAGTTCTTC	CASSFTSGGRDEQFF
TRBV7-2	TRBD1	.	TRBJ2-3	TGTGCCATACGGGACAGGGGAGATACGCAGTATTTT	CAIRDRGDTQYF
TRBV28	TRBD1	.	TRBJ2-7	TGTGCCAGCAGTTTATCGACAGGGGGCAAGTACGAGCAGTACTTC	CASSLSTGGKYEQYF
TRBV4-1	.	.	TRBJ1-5	TGCGCCAGCAGCCAAGATCTGGGGGCCCATCAGCCCCAGCATTTT	CASSQDLGAHQPQHF
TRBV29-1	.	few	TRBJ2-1	TGCAGCGTTGATAGTAAGAGCTCCTACAATGAGCAGTTCTTC	CSVDSKSSYNEQFF
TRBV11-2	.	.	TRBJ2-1	TGTGCCAGCAGCGCACCCGGGACTTCGCGCAATGAGCAGTTCTTC	CASSAPGTSRNEQFF
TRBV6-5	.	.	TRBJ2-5	TGTGCCAGCAGTTACCTCTCCGGAGCCCAGTACTTC	CASSYLSGAQYF
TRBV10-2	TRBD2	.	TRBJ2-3	TGCGCCAGCATCGGGACTAGCGGACGCACAGATACGCAGTATTTT	CASIGTSGRTDTQYF
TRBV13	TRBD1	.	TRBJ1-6	TGTGCCAGCAGCTGGAGGGACAGGATTAATTCACCCCTCCACTTT	CASSWRDRINSPLHF
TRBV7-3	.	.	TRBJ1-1	TGTGCCAGCAGCTTAACAAGGGGGGAGGGTCGGGCTTTCTTT	CASSLTRGEGRAFF
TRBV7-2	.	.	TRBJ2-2	TGTGCCAGCAGCTATGCCGGGACAACGAACACCGGGGAGCTGTTTTTT	CASSYAGTTNTGELFF
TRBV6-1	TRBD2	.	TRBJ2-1	TGTGCCAGCAGCAGCCTGGCGGGGGGCATCAATGAGCAGTTCTTC	CASSSLAGGINEQFF
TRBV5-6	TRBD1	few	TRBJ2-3	TGTGCCAGCAGCGCAGAAAGGACAGGTACAGATACGCAGTATTTT	CASSAERTGTDTQYF
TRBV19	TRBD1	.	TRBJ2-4	TGTGCCAGTAGTACAAAGAGGGGACAGGGAGCGCCTAACATTCAGTACTTC	CASSTKRGQGAPNIQYF
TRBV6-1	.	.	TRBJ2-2	TGTGCCAGCAGTGAATCCCCGGGCGGGGAGCTGTTTTTT	CASSESPGGELFF
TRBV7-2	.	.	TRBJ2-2	TGTGCCAGCAGCCCTCATCCTAGCGAGGGCACCGGGGAGCTGTTTTTT	CASSPHPSEGTGELFF
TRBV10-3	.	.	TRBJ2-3	TGTGCCATCAGAGGGGCCTCGGAAAGCACAGATACGCAGTATTTT	CAIRGASESTDTQYF
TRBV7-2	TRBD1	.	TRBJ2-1	TGTGCCAGCAGCCTCGACAGGGACCGCGATCCGTCCTACAATGAGCAGTTCTTC	CASSLDRDRDPSYNEQFF
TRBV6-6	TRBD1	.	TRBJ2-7	TGTGCCAGCAGCCTACAGGGGCCGACGGGGGAGCAGTACTTC	CASSLQGPTGEQYF
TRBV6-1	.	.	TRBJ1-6	TGTGCCAGCAGTGTCGTTCCCAGGGGCTCCTATAATTCACCCCTCCACTTT	CASSVVPRGSYNSPLHF
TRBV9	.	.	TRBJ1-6	TGTGCCAGCAGCTCCTGGGGGACAACGGGTTCACCCCTCCACTTT	CASSSWGTTGSPLHF
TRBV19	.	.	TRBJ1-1	TGTGCCAGTATCAAAGACAGATACAACACTGAAGCTTTCTTT	CASIKDRYNTEAFF
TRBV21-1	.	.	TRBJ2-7	TGTGCCAGCAGCGTTTACGGGGGACCCGGGACGGATTTGTACGAGCAGTACTTC	CASSVYGGPGTDLYEQYF
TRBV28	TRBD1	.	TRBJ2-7	TGTGCCAGCAGTTTCAAATCGAGGACAGGGGGAGCTAACGAGCAGTACTTC	CASSFKSRTGGANEQYF
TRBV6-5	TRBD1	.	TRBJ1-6	TGTGCCAGCAGTTACTCGACAGGGTCGAGGAATTCACCCCTCCACTTT	CASSYSTGSRNSPLHF
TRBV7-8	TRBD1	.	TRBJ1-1	TGTGCCAGCAGCTTAGGGTACGGACAGGGGGCGAGCACTGAAGCTTTCTTT	CASSLGYGQGASTEAFF
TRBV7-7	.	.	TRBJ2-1	TGTGCTAGCAGCTTAGGGCTAGCCGGCAATGAGCAGTTCTTC	CASSLGLAGNEQFF
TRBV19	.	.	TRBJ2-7	TGTGCCAGTAGTAGTGGGGCGGCGGAGGGCTCCTACGAGCAGTACTTC	CASSSGAAEGSYEQYF
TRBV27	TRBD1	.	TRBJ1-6	TGTGCCAGCAGTTGGGACAGGGGATCTTCCTATAATTCACCCCTCCACTTT	CASSWDRGSSYNSPLHF
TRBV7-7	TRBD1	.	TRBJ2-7	TGTGCTAGCAGCTTAGGCGTGGGACAGGGGTACGAGCAGTACTTC	CASSLGVGQGYEQYF
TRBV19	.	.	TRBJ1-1	TGTGCCAGTAAACCGATGACAGGTGGTACTGAAGCTTTCTTT	CASKPMTGGTEAFF
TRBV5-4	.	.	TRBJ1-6	TGTGCCAGCAGCTTGGCCCCGCAACTGGGGGGTTCTTCACCCCTCCACTTT	CASSLAPQLGGSSPLHF
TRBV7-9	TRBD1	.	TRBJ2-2	TGTGCCAGCAGCCAAGGGACAGGGAGGAACACCGGGGAGCTGTTTTTT	CASSQGTGRNTGELFF